The text below deals with one TCR beta chain. Its specificity is not known. What was amplified from RNA transcripts were TCR beta CDR3 regions. The TCR CDR3 first-round RT-PCR relied on the HTBI primer set. TCRdb reprocessed the multiplex PCR reads via MiXCR and lists one record per CDR3 protein. The sample consists of approximately 400,000 distinct CDR3 sequences, 15% to 19% of them appearing once. When ophthalmopathy did not progress within 18 months, Graves' hyperthyroidism was considered stable. Approximately 9.3 ml of fresh peripheral blood supplied the PBMCs. The V gene lost 0 bases and the J gene lost 4 bases, with 13 bases spanning the gap. Germline V gene data show CDR1 as SGDLS and CDR2 as YYNGEE. The CDR3 runs 16 residues. This sample was included in a study of T cells in Graves' hyperthyroidism and ophthalmopathy. Study conclusions and caveats: With a median lead of about six months before onset, the model predicted ophthalmopathy. Blood also contained most expanded thyroid clonotypes above 0.001.

V gene TRBV9 combines with J gene TRBJ2-2; D uncertain. The clonotype was recovered from a woman aged 18-30 years with Graves' hyperthyroidism. Sequenced material: blood. This CDR3 is CASSVALSAGTGELFF. The CDR3 DNA reads TGTGCCAGCAGCGTAGCTTTGTCGGCTGGCACCGGGGAGCTGTTTTTT.